This T cell receptor beta chain was retrieved from a study of immune aging and cytomegalovirus after organ transplant (dated by TCRdb to 2020 to 2023). Context from the whole study: Three-drug immunosuppression with prednisone, tacrolimus, and mycophenolate was given to all transplant recipients. Results the study describes overall, beyond this receptor: Following viremia, cells with an aged phenotype rose post-transplant no matter the clone size, with the increase showing up earlier in large clones (days 200-264) than in small clones. A larger share of large clones was made up of TEMRA cells, and in the seven largest clones (around 1,900 cells) aged and TEMRA cells were gained while TCM cells were lost. Because CD57 was not measured in the sequencing data, a conservative gene-based aging definition was used instead.

Library preparation employed single-cell sequencing. Reads for this sample came from an Illumina NovaSeq 6000. The BD Rhapsody Targeted mRNA and AbSeq Reagent Kit was used in a microwell format for cell capture and library preparation. The libraries included TCR, sample tags, AbSeq, and targeted mRNA from the Human T-Cell Expression Panel, along with custom TOX and TOX2 primers. Sequencing of the libraries was performed on an Illumina NovaSeq. Per the source publication's procedure: The analysis covered approximately 11,000 cells in total, of which some 6,900 were CD8 T cells and around 4,000 were CD8 T cells with an identifiable TCR CDR3. On the Seven Bridges Genomics platform, raw data were run through the BD Rhapsody Targeted Analysis Pipeline with V(D)J processing. Quality control, Sample Tag demultiplexing with Lex-BDSMK, clone identification with VDJ Explorer, and Seurat clustering were performed in SeqGeq 1.6.0. Clones comprising <1% of CD8 T cells were considered non-expanded; clones comprising >2.5% of the sample were considered clonal expansions. TCRdb reworked the public reads: Q25 trimming with fastp, MiXCR clone assembly, productive beta chains retained. CDR3 protein duplicates are merged, each entry listing the most common genes and DNA. TCRdb's processing, not the study's, gives the V and J calls here. Here the sample has more than 20,000 distinct CDR3 sequences; 35% to 40% occur a single time. The leading ten clones occupy under 30% of the sample.

The time point label corresponds to: five sample-tagged time points from pre-transplant (day -1) to day 368 post-transplant, pooled. After thawing, PBMC were stimulated with a CMV IE-1 overlapping peptide library for approximately twelve hours, with no transport inhibitors added. After thawing, cells were rested overnight and were then stimulated in R10 medium with CD28/CD49d costimulation. The IE-1 peptide library was composed of 15-amino-acid peptides with overlaps of 11 amino acids. Each time point was barcoded with BD Single-Cell Multiplexing Kit Sample Tags, pooled, and stained with oligo-conjugated anti-CD45RA plus sorting antibodies. A BD FACSAria III was used to sort CMV-responsive CD8+CD137+ and CD4+CD154+ T cells at 4-way purity. Blood was drawn into EDTA vacutainers and was processed by Ficoll gradient within 1-24 hours. V is clipped by 3 bases and J by 5 bases, and the sequence between their germline boundaries is 3 bases long. Spanning cysteine to phenylalanine, the CDR3 consists of 11 amino acids. The DNA shown is the 33-base CDR3, in frame from base 1. The germline V gene yields SGHDN for CDR1 and FVKESK for CDR2.

There are many counts of this clonotype. The antigen this receptor binds is unknown. Per-nucleotide qualities are absent, and no much larger clonotype sits a single base away. The sample consisted of CMV peptide-activated CD4+ and CD8+ T cells sorted from blood, taken at five time points, pooled. According to the study, the label for this sample's cell subset or site signals: sorted CD8+CD137+ and CD4+CD154+ T cells after 11 to 12 h CMV IE-1 peptide stimulation. The clonotype was recovered from a female donor who had a heart transplant and CMV viremia. The sequence joins TRBV14 to TRBJ2-3, with no confidently assigned D gene. The DNA sequence is as follows: TGTGCCAGCAGCCACGGAGATACGCAGTATTTT. This sequence encodes CASSHGDTQYF.